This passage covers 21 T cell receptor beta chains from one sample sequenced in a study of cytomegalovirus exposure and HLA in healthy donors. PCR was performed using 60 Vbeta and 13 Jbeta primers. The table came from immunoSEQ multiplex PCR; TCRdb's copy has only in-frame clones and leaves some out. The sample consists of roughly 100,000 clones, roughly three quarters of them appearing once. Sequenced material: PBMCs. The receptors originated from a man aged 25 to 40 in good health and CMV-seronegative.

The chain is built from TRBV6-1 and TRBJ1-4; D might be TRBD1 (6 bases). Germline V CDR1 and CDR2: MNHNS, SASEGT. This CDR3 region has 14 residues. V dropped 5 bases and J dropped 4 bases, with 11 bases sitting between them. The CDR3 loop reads CASSPGQSNEKLFF. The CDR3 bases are TGTGCCAGCAGTCCTGGACAGAGTAATGAAAAACTGTTTTTT.

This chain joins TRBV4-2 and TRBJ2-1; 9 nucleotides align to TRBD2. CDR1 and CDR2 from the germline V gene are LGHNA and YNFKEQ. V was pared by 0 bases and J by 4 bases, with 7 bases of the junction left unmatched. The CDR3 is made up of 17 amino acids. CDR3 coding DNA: TGTGCCAGCAGCCAAGATCCCCCTAGCGGGGTTTACAATGAGCAGTTCTTC. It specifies CASSQDPPSGVYNEQFF.

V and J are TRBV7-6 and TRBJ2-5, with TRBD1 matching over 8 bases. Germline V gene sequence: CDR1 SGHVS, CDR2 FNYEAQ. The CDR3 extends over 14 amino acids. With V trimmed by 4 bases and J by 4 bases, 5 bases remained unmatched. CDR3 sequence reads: CASSSTTGAETQYF. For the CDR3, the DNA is TGTGCCAGCAGCTCAACGACAGGGGCAGAGACCCAGTACTTC.

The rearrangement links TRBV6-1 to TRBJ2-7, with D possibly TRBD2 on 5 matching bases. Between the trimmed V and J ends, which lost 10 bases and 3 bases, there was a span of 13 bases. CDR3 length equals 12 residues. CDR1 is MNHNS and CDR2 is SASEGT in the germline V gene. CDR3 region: CATLPSYYEQYF. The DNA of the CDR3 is TGTGCCACCTTACCTAGCTACTACGAGCAGTACTTC.

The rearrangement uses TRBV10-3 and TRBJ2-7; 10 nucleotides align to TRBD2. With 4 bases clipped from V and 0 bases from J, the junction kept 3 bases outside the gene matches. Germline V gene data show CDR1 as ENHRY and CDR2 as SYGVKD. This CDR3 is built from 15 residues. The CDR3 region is CAISGLAGNSYEQYF. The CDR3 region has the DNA TGTGCCATCAGTGGACTAGCGGGTAACTCCTACGAGCAGTACTTC.

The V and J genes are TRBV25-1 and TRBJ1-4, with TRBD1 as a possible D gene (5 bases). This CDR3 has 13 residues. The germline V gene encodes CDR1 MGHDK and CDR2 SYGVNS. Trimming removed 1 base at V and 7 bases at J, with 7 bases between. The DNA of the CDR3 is TGTGCCAGCAGTGAATGGGGGGTTGAAAAACTGTTTTTT. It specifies CASSEWGVEKLFF.

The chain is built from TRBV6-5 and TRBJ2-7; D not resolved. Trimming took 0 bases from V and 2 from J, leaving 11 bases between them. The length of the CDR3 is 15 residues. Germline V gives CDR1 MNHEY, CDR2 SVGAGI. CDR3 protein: CASSYSTDGAYEQYF. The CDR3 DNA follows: TGTGCCAGCAGTTACTCGACCGACGGAGCCTACGAGCAGTACTTC.

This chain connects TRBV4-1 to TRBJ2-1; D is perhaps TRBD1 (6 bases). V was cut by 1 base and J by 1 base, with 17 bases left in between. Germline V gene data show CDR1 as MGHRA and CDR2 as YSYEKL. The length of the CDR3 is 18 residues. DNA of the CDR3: TGCGCCAGCAGCCAAGCCCAAACAGGGAGAAGTTCCTACAATGAGCAGTTCTTC. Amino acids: CASSQAQTGRSSYNEQFF.

DNA for the CDR3: TGTGCCAGCAGTTTCGGCGGGAGCCGCTACAATGAGCAGTTCTTC. This translates into CASSFGGSRYNEQFF. The chain has TRBV27 and TRBJ2-1, with 7 bases aligning to TRBD2. Germline V gene sequence: CDR1 MNHEY, CDR2 SMNVEV (reference sequence). This CDR3 comprises 15 residues. Trimming took 3 bases from V and 3 from J; bases not matched to a gene: 5.

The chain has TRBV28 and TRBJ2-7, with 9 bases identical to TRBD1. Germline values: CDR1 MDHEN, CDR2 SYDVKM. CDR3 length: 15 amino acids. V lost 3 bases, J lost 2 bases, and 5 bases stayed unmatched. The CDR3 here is CASSFGDRATYEQYF. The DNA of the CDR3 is TGTGCCAGCAGTTTTGGGGACAGGGCCACCTACGAGCAGTACTTC. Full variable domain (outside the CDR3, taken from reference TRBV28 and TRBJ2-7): DVKVTQSSRYLVKRTGEKVFLECVQDMDHENMFWYRQDPGLGLRLIYFSYDVKMKEKGDIPEGYSVSREKKERFSLILESASTNQTSMYLCASSFGDRATYEQYFGPGTRLTVT.

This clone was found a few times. CDR3 sequence reads: CASSYGGGNTGELFF. DNA for the CDR3: TGTGCCAGCAGTTACGGGGGAGGGAACACCGGGGAGCTGTTTTTT. The chain combines TRBV6-6 with TRBJ2-2, with D possibly TRBD2 on 6 matching bases. V lost 2 bases to trimming and J lost 1 base, with 8 bases between them. Germline CDR1 and CDR2: MNHNY and SVGAGI (reference sequence). The CDR3 extends over 15 amino acids.

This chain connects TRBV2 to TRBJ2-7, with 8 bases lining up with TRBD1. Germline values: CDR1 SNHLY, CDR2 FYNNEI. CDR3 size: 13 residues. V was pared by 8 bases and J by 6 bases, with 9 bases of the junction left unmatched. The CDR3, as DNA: TGTGCCAGCGCCAAAGGACAGGGTACCGAGCAGTACTTC. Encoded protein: CASAKGQGTEQYF.

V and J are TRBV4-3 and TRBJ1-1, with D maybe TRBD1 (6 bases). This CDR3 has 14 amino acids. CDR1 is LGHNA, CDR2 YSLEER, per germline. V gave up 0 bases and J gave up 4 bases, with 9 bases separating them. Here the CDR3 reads CASSQDQGLTEAFF. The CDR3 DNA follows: TGCGCCAGCAGCCAAGATCAGGGGCTCACTGAAGCTTTCTTT.

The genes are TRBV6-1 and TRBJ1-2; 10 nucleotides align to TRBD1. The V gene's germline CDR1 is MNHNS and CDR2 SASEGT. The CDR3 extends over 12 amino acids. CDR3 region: CLGQGDNYGYTF. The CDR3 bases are TGTCTCGGACAGGGGGATAACTATGGCTACACCTTC.

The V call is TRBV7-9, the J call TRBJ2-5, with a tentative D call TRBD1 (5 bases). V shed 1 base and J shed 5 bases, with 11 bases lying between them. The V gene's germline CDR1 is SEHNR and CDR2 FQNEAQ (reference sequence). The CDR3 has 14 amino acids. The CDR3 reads CASSLVGRAETQYF. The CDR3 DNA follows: TGTGCCAGCAGCTTAGTCGGCAGGGCCGAGACCCAGTACTTC.

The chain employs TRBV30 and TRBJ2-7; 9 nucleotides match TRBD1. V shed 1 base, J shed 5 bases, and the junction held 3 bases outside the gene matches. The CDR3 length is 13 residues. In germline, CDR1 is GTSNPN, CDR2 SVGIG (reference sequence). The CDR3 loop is CAWSGQGVNEQYF. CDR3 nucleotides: TGTGCCTGGAGTGGACAGGGGGTCAACGAGCAGTACTTC.

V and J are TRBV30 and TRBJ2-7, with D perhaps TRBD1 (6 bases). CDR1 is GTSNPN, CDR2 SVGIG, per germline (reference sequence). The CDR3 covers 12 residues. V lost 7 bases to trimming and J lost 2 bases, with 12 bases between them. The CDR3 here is CALDRPPYEQYF. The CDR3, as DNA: TGTGCCTTAGACAGGCCGCCCTACGAGCAGTACTTC.

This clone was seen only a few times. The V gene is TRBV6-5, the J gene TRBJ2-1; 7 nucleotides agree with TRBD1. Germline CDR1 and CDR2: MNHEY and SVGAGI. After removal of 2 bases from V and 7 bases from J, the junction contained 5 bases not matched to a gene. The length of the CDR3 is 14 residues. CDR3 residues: CASSYRGQLNEQFF. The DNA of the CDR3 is TGTGCCAGCAGTTACCGGGGACAGCTAAATGAGCAGTTCTTC.

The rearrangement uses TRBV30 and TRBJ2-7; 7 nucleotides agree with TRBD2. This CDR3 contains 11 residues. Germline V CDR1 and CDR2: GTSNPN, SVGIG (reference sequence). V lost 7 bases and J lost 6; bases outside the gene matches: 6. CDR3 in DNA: TGTGCCTTGGGGGGGGGACGCGAGCAGTACTTC. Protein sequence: CALGGGREQYF.

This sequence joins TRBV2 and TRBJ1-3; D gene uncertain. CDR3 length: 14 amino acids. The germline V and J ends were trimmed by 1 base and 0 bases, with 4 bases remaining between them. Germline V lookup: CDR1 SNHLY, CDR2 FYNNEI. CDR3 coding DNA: TGTGCCAGCAGTGAAGTATTCTCTGGAAACACCATATATTTT. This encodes CASSEVFSGNTIYF.

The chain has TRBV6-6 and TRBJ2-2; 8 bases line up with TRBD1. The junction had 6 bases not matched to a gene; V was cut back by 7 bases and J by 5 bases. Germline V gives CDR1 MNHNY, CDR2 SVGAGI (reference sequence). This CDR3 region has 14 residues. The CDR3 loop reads CASKDREVTGELFF. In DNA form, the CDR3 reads TGTGCCAGCAAGGACAGGGAAGTGACCGGGGAGCTGTTTTTT.